This paragraph covers one T cell receptor beta chain sequence. The antigen is undetermined. The CDR3 has 13 amino acids. V was pared by 4 bases and J by 4 bases, with 2 bases of the junction left unmatched. In germline, CDR1 is SGHRS, CDR2 YFSETQ. Both 60 Vbeta primers and 13 Jbeta primers went into the PCR. Clones were read by immunoSEQ multiplex PCR, and TCRdb kept only the in-frame ones, dropping some. The top ten hold 2% to 2.5% of the sample, which has nearly 110,000 clones, more than 65% seen once. These data are taken from a study of cytomegalovirus exposure and HLA in healthy donors. Study-wide points: A missense variant in DCLRE1C was later tied to TCR beta V- and J-gene trimming. A later analysis showed TCR association rates differing by HLA locus, peaking at DRB1 and lowest at HLA-C. A later analysis by the authors found several of the most significant clusters apparently linked to common viral pathogens. Researchers counted roughly 160 TCR beta chains as cytomegalovirus-associated.

The sample was PBMCs. The chain joins TRBV5-1 to TRBJ1-2; 9 bases align to TRBD1. The receptor was derived from a man in his thirties or forties in good health and CMV-seronegative. DNA for the CDR3: TGCGCCAGCAGCACGACAGGGGGCTATGGCTACACCTTC. Translation: CASSTTGGYGYTF.